A single T cell receptor (beta chain) is shown here with its context. The source of the sample is a study of OX40 agonist ivuxolimab in advanced cancers. Profiling relied on immunoSEQ multiplex PCR, and the TCRdb table lists in-frame clones only, not all of them. The sample holds more than 50,000 clones, 70% to 85% seen once. Trimming took 1 base from V and 0 from J, leaving 7 bases between them. The CDR3 has 14 residues. Germline values: CDR1 SEHNR, CDR2 FQNEAQ (reference sequence). Here the sequenced sample was CD4+ or CD8+ T cells sorted from blood, taken in a trial of the OX40 agonist ivuxolimab. The receptor's source is an adult with an advanced solid tumor such as melanoma, head and neck, liver or kidney cancer. This chain joins TRBV7-9 and TRBJ2-7; D remains unclear. The CDR3 loop is CASSLGKGSYEQYF. CDR3 DNA: TGTGCCAGCAGCTTAGGAAAAGGCTCCTACGAGCAGTACTTC.